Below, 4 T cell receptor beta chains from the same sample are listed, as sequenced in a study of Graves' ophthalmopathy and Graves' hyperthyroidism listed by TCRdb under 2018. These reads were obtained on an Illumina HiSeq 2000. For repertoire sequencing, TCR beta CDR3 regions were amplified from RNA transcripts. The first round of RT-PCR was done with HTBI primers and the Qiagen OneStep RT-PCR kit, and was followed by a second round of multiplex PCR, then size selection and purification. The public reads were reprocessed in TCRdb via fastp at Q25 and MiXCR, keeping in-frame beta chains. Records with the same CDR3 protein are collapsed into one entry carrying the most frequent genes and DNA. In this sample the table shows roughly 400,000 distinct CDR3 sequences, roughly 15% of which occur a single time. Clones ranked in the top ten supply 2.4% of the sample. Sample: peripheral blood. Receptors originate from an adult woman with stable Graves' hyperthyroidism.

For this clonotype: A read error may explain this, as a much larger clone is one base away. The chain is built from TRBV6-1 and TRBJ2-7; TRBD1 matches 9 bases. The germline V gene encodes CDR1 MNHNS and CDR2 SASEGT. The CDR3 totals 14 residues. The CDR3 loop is CAAGRDRVVGERYF. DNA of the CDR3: TGTGCCGCTGGGCGGGACAGGGTGGTGGGGGAGCGGTACTTC.

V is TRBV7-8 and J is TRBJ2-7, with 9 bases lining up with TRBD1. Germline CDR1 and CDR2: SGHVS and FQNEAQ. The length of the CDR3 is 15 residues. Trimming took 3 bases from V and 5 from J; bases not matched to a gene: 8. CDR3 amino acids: CASSLRNRGHNEQYF. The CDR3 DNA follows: TGTGCCAGCAGCTTGCGTAACAGGGGGCACAACGAGCAGTACTTC.

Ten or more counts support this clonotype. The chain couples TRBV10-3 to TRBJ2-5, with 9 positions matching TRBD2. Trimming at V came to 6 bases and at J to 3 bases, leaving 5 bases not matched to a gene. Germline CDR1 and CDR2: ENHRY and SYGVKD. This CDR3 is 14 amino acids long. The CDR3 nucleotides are TGTGCCATCAGATCGCCTAGCGGGAAAGAGACCCAGTACTTC. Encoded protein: CAIRSPSGKETQYF.

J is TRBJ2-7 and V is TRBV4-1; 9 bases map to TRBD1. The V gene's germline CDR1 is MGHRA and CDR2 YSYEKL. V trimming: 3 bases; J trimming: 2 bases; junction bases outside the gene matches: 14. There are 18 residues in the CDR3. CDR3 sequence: CASSHEHRGQLLAYEQYF. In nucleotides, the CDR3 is TGCGCCAGCAGCCACGAACACAGGGGGCAGCTTTTGGCCTACGAGCAGTACTTC.